These 24 T cell receptor beta chains were sequenced from one sample in a study of human T cells and chemical hapten exposure. Via MiXCR, TCRdb re-called the RACE reads, giving one row per CDR3 protein. Of more than 100,000 distinct CDR3 sequences detected, over 9% appear once; the ten largest clones hold over 2%. Time point described: patch test 3, about 24 weeks after DPC sensitization. Treatment in this sample: therapeutic diphenylcyclopropenone sensitization with weekly scalp DPC. Source: whole blood, taken in connection with sensitization to the hapten diphenylcyclopropenone (DPC). The receptors shown here come from a woman between 50 and 59 years old with alopecia areata. Some clones in this sample may be carry-over from other donors' samples.

The chain links TRBV5-1 to TRBJ2-7; unclear D gene. The CDR3 totals 14 residues. Germline V gives CDR1 SGHRS, CDR2 YFSETQ. Trimming took 0 bases from V and 3 from J, leaving 10 bases between them. CDR3: CASSLGVPGYEQYF. The CDR3 nucleotides read TGCGCCAGCAGCTTGGGGGTTCCCGGCTACGAGCAGTACTTC.

The chain uses TRBV10-3 and TRBJ2-7; 12 positions agree with TRBD2. The CDR3 runs 15 residues. The V and J ends lost 0 bases and 6 bases, in that order; junction bases with no gene match: 3. Germline CDR1 is ENHRY and CDR2 is SYGVKD. The CDR3, as DNA: TGTGCCATCAGTGAGTCGCGACTAGCGGGAGCCGAGCAGTACTTC. It yields the protein CAISESRLAGAEQYF.

This clonotype was observed at least ten times. This chain connects TRBV6-5 to TRBJ2-1, with D unresolved. The germline V gene encodes CDR1 MNHEY and CDR2 SVGAGI. The CDR3 extends over 13 amino acids. V was pared by 8 bases and J by 3 bases, with 11 bases between. The CDR3 loop is CASGPQVYNEQFF. DNA for the CDR3: TGTGCCAGCGGTCCTCAGGTCTACAATGAGCAGTTCTTC.

The chain recombines TRBV12-3 or TRBV12-4 with TRBJ1-6, with 10 bases identical to TRBD1. The ends lost 6 bases at V and 8 bases at J; junction bases unmatched: 10. The CDR3 runs to 16 residues. CDR3 region: CASSPRGTGAYSPLHF. The CDR3 region has the DNA TGTGCCAGCAGCCCCCGTGGGACAGGGGCTTATTCACCCCTCCACTTT.

The table lists this clonotype with a few counts. The CDR3 is CASSLPSFAGELFF. CDR3 sequence (DNA): TGTGCCAGCAGTTTGCCGTCCTTCGCCGGGGAGCTGTTTTTT. The chain joins TRBV28 to TRBJ2-2; no firm D call. The CDR3 runs 14 residues. Germline-derived CDR1 and CDR2 are MDHEN and SYDVKM. The ends were cut back, 3 bases at V and 6 bases at J, with 11 bases in the middle.

The CDR3: CASTQAGETDTQYF. CDR3 DNA: TGTGCCAGCACCCAAGCGGGGGAAACAGATACGCAGTATTTT. The chain employs TRBV12-3 or TRBV12-4 and TRBJ2-3; TRBD2 agrees at 8 bases. V lost 7 bases and J lost 3; bases outside the gene matches: 6. The CDR3 totals 14 residues.

This clonotype was seen many times. This chain connects TRBV20-1 to TRBJ2-7; 10 bases match TRBD1. Germline CDR1 and CDR2: DFQATT and SNEGSKA (reference sequence). V lost 6 bases to trimming and J lost 4 bases; unmatched junction nucleotides: 6. This CDR3 has 13 residues. The CDR3 loop reads CSALDRGWYEQYF. CDR3 DNA: TGCAGTGCATTGGACAGGGGGTGGTACGAGCAGTACTTC.

This clonotype was recorded at least ten times. This CDR3 is CASSFGSYNEQFF. Written as DNA, the CDR3 is TGTGCCAGCAGTTTTGGTAGTTACAATGAGCAGTTCTTC. This sequence joins TRBV12-3 or TRBV12-4 and TRBJ2-1; D remains ambiguous. V lost 3 bases and J lost 4, with 7 bases in between. The CDR3 sequence is 13 residues long.

The V call is TRBV6-6, the J call TRBJ1-5, with D unresolved. CDR1 MNHNY and CDR2 SVGAGI come from the germline V gene (reference sequence). This CDR3 region has 18 residues. Trimming removed 2 bases from V and 2 bases from J, with 19 bases in between. DNA of the CDR3: TGTGCCAGCAGTTACATCGGAATGGGAGGGAGTGGCAATCAGCCCCAGCATTTT. Its translation: CASSYIGMGGSGNQPQHF.

This clonotype turned up a few times. This rearrangement joins TRBV11-2 to TRBJ2-2; 11 nucleotides match TRBD2. With V trimmed by 2 bases and J by 3 bases, 8 bases remained unmatched. The CDR3 runs to 18 residues. Germline assignment: CDR1 SGHAT and CDR2 FQNNGV. CDR3 bases: TGTGCCAGCAGCTTAATTCCTAGCGGGGGGACCTACACCGGGGAGCTGTTTTTT. Translation: CASSLIPSGGTYTGELFF.

The rearrangement uses TRBV4-2 and TRBJ2-1; 7 nucleotides align to TRBD1. With V trimmed by 1 base and J by 8 bases, 8 bases remained unmatched. Germline CDR1 LGHNA, CDR2 YNFKEQ. This CDR3 is 15 amino acids long. The CDR3 protein is CASSQGTGANDEQFF. In DNA form, the CDR3 reads TGTGCCAGCAGCCAAGGCACAGGGGCGAACGATGAGCAGTTCTTC.

This clonotype was detected only a few times. This sequence joins TRBV28 and TRBJ2-3; possible D gene TRBD2, 6 bases. The CDR3 sequence is 15 residues long. Trimming stripped 7 bases from V and 3 bases from J, with 17 bases between. Per germline, CDR1 MDHEN and CDR2 SYDVKM. The CDR3 here is CASIRREKGTDTQYF. The CDR3 coding sequence is TGTGCCAGCATACGGCGGGAAAAGGGGACAGATACGCAGTATTTT. Full variable domain (rest looked up from reference TRBV28 and TRBJ2-3): DVKVTQSSRYLVKRTGEKVFLECVQDMDHENMFWYRQDPGLGLRLIYFSYDVKMKEKGDIPEGYSVSREKKERFSLILESASTNQTSMYLCASIRREKGTDTQYFGPGTRLTVL.

This clonotype was seen ten or more times. The chain combines TRBV27 with TRBJ2-1; the match to TRBD1 covers 8 bases. CDR1 is MNHEY, CDR2 SMNVEV, per germline (reference sequence). The CDR3 spans 18 residues. V lost 2 bases and J lost 8; bases outside the gene matches: 17. CDR3 sequence (DNA): TGTGCCAGCAGTTTACTCCAAATTCAGGGGGCAGGAGTCCATGAGCAGTTCTTC. Protein product: CASSLLQIQGAGVHEQFF.

This clonotype turned up a few times. This chain uses TRBV2 with TRBJ2-3; 10 nucleotides align to TRBD1. J lost 7 bases, V lost 3 bases, and 4 bases had no gene match. Germline loops: CDR1 SNHLY, CDR2 FYNNEI. This CDR3 contains 14 residues. Written as DNA, the CDR3 is TGTGCCAGCAGTGAGGGGACAGGGGCCCATACGCAGTATTTT. Its protein is CASSEGTGAHTQYF.

This clonotype was recorded a few times. The CDR3 DNA is TGTGCCAGCAGCCAAGGCTCACACTTCACCCAGTCACCCCTCCACTTT. It yields the protein CASSQGSHFTQSPLHF. The J gene is TRBJ1-6, the V gene TRBV3-1, with unresolved D. This CDR3 has 16 residues. Germline CDR1 is LGHDT and CDR2 is YNNKEL (reference sequence). Trimming removed 1 base at V and 10 bases at J, with 17 bases between.

This clonotype was counted many times. The chain couples TRBV7-2 to TRBJ2-1, with D unclear. Germline V lookup: CDR1 SGHTA, CDR2 FQGNSA. Deletions cut 5 bases from V and 5 bases from J, with 13 bases between. CDR3 length equals 14 residues. DNA of the CDR3: TGTGCCAGCAGCCCATCAGCAGCACACAATGAGCAGTTCTTC. Translation gives CASSPSAAHNEQFF.

This clonotype was observed a few times. The rearrangement uses TRBV30 and TRBJ2-5, with 8 bases lining up with TRBD2. The CDR3 loop spans 16 amino acids. The germline gives CDR1 GTSNPN, CDR2 SVGIG (reference sequence). With 1 base clipped from V and 4 bases from J, the junction kept 11 bases outside the gene matches. The CDR3 protein is CAWSGGESGRRETQYF. DNA of the CDR3: TGTGCCTGGAGTGGGGGGGAGAGCGGGAGACGAGAGACCCAGTACTTC.

This clonotype was observed at least ten times. This rearrangement joins TRBV12-3 or TRBV12-4 to TRBJ2-3, with 14 bases aligning to TRBD2. The V segment lost 5 bases and the J segment 4 bases; nucleotides outside the gene matches: 2. The CDR3 runs to 15 residues. The CDR3, as DNA: TGTGCCAGCAGTCCGGGACTAGCGGGGGCAGATACGCAGTATTTT. The encoded protein is CASSPGLAGADTQYF.

This CDR3 is CSASLWGQPQHF. The DNA of the CDR3 is TGCAGTGCCAGTCTGTGGGGTCAGCCCCAGCATTTT. The rearrangement links TRBV20-1 to TRBJ1-5; D remains unclear. This CDR3 is built from 12 residues. The germline CDR1 and CDR2 sequences are DFQATT and SNEGSKA (reference sequence). Trimming took 6 bases from V and 6 from J, leaving 12 bases between them.

V usage is TRBV3-1 and J usage is TRBJ1-5; weak D call: TRBD1 (5 bases). V gave up 1 base and J gave up 11 bases, with 21 bases separating them. Germline CDR1 LGHDT, CDR2 YNNKEL (reference sequence). The CDR3 spans 16 residues. CDR3 sequence reads: CASSQGGGTLSGTQHF. The CDR3, as DNA: TGTGCCAGCAGCCAAGGGGGGGGGACCCTCAGCGGTACCCAGCATTTT. The full variable domain, completed using reference TRBV3-1 and TRBJ1-5, is DTAVSQTPKYLVTQMGNDKSIKCEQNLGHDTMYWYKQDSKKFLKIMFSYNNKELIINETVPNRFSPKSPDKAHLNLHINSLELGDSAVYFCASSQGGGTLSGTQHFGDGTRLSIL.

The chain links TRBV4-2 to TRBJ2-1; 8 nucleotides agree with TRBD2. Germline values: CDR1 LGHNA, CDR2 YNFKEQ. This CDR3 region has 17 residues. The ends lost 0 bases at V and 2 bases at J; junction bases unmatched: 6. Here the CDR3 DNA reads TGTGCCAGCAGCCAAGATCTTCAGCGGGGGACCTACAATGAGCAGTTCTTC. Protein: CASSQDLQRGTYNEQFF.

The genes are TRBV9 and TRBJ1-2, with a possible D match to TRBD1 (6 bases). CDR3 length equals 17 residues. The germline gives CDR1 SGDLS, CDR2 YYNGEE. The V end was cut by 5 bases, the J end by 2 bases, with 22 bases between. The CDR3 is CASRLGGTPGSNYGYTF. The CDR3 nucleotides are TGTGCCAGCAGGCTAGGGGGGACGCCCGGATCAAACTATGGCTACACCTTC. Variable domain in full (rest from reference TRBV9 and TRBJ1-2): DSGVTQTPKHLITATGQRVTLRCSPRSGDLSVYWYQQSLDQGLQFLIQYYNGEERAKGNILERFSAQQFPDLHSELNLSSLELGDSALYFCASRLGGTPGSNYGYTFGSGTRLTVV.

The chain combines TRBV6-2 or TRBV6-3 with TRBJ1-1; the match to TRBD1 covers 8 bases. The CDR3 runs to 13 residues. Germline V gene data show CDR1 as MNHEY and CDR2 as SVGEGT. V dropped 4 bases and J dropped 5; count of bases not matched to a gene: 3. The CDR3 region has the DNA TGTGCCAGCAGTTGGACAGGGAGGACTGAAGCTTTCTTT. Translating gives CASSWTGRTEAFF.

This chain joins TRBV13 and TRBJ2-3; the D gene is possibly TRBD2 (5 bases). V was pared by 4 bases and J by 2 bases, with 16 bases between. There are 16 residues in the CDR3. CDR1 PRHDT and CDR2 FYEKMQ come from the germline V gene (reference sequence). For the CDR3, the DNA is TGTGCCAGCAGCTCACGGAGCGGAGAAAACACAGATACGCAGTATTTT. Its protein product is CASSSRSGENTDTQYF.